This T cell receptor (beta chain) was recovered during a study of T cells in Graves' hyperthyroidism and ophthalmopathy. Study outcomes and limitations: Most thyroid clonotypes expanded above 0.001 appeared in blood too. Stable hyperthyroidism was separated from ophthalmopathy by a model based on 13 V-J features.

The CDR3 is 16 residues long. Germline-derived CDR1 and CDR2 are LNHDA and SQIVND (reference sequence). V was pared by 0 bases and J by 2 bases, with 8 bases between. Amplification targeted TCR beta CDR3 regions from RNA transcripts. HTBI primers were the set used in a first-round RT-PCR of the TCR CDR3. Each CDR3 protein gets one entry after TCRdb re-called the multiplex PCR reads with MiXCR. Of 300,000 to 400,000 distinct CDR3 sequences in the sample, around 14% are singletons; the top ten hold 9.2%. It was considered stable Graves' hyperthyroidism when ophthalmopathy did not progress within 18 months. Patients with uncontrolled infections, other autoimmune diseases, pregnancy or lactation were excluded. This clonotype was counted a few times. Its matching antigen is unknown.

Sequencing was performed on blood. The source of this sequence is a woman younger than 35 with Graves' hyperthyroidism. The chain carries TRBV19 and TRBJ2-6; a possible D gene is TRBD1 (6 bases). The CDR3 DNA is TGTGCCAGTAGTATAGAAGGGGGAACTGGGGCCAACGTCCTGACTTTC. The encoded protein is CASSIEGGTGANVLTF.